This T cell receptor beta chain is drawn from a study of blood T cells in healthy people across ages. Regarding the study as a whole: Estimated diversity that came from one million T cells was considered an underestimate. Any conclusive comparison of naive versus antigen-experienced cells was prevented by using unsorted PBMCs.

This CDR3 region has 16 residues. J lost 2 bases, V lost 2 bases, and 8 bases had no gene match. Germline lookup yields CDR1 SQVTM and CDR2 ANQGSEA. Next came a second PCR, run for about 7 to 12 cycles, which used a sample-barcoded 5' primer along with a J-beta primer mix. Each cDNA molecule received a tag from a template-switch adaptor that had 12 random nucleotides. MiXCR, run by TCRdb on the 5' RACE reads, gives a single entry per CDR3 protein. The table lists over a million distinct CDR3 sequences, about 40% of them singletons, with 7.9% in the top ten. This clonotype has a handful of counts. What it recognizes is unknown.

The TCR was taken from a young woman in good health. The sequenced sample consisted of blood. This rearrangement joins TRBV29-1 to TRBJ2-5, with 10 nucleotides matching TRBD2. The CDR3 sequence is CSVEILAGGNQETQYF. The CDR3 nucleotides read TGCAGCGTTGAAATTTTAGCGGGGGGTAATCAAGAGACCCAGTACTTC. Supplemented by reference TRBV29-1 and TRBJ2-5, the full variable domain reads SAVISQKPSRDICQRGTSLTIQCQVDSQVTMMFWYRQQPGQSLTLIATANQGSEATYESGFVIDKFPISRPNLTFSTLTVSNMSPEDSSIYLCSVEILAGGNQETQYFGPGTRLLVL.